The sequence of this T cell receptor beta chain was determined in a study of blood T cell repertoires in COVID-19 (dated by TCRdb to 2018 to 2021). Describing the broader study: Samples covering the acute and convalescent phases of COVID-19 were provided by collaborators in the United States, Italy and Spain. The material from the prospective study consisted of cDNA or gDNA derived from T cells, B-cell-depleted T cells, or PBMCs. The dataset comprised deeply sampled blood TCRbeta repertoires from subjects exposed to, actively infected with, or recovered from COVID-19. The repertoires were released in a freely available public database meant as a resource for research on the immune response to SARS-CoV-2. Samples came from the ongoing ImmuneRACE study (first 160 participants) plus 1,254 subjects from 6 global collaborators. A de-identified subject ID, COVID-19 status, age in years and sex were almost always included in the sample metadata. HLA class I and class II types, where available, came from metadata supplied by the sample provider rather than from assay-based typing.

Each collaborating institution followed its own protocols to collect whole blood in K2EDTA tubes. Collaborator samples were shipped for TCRbeta analysis as frozen whole blood, isolated PBMCs, or DNA extracted from either sample type. The immunoSEQ Assay, a bias-controlled multiplex PCR, was used to amplify TCRbeta CDR3 regions from genomic DNA. From the authors' description of their analysis: The number of nucleated cells in each sample was estimated by amplification of reference gene primers within the assay. Sequence reads were collapsed and filtered to measure the absolute abundance of every unique TCRbeta CDR3 rearrangement. For each sample, productive Simpson clonality was calculated as the square root of Simpson's diversity index across productive rearrangements. Here the immuneACCESS table is served through TCRdb, limited to in-frame sequences with V and J called. Missing clones are a known gap in these copies; in checked studies unresolved V genes cover under half, and the rest lacks a known reason. The V and J calls and clone size were taken over from that table, and D and trimming were inferred from the DNA. Across this sample there are 130,000 or so clones, with approximately 88% seen only once. The ten largest account for 17% of the sample.

What the authors observed across the whole study: How much clinical and demographic metadata was included differed by source and by participant, and the metadata was provided uncurated.

Per the germline V gene (reference sequence), LNHDA is the CDR1 and SQIVND is the CDR2. Trimming removed 9 bases from V and 0 bases from J; the gene matches leave 12 bases unexplained. From cysteine to phenylalanine, the CDR3 is 16 amino acids long. Of the read, only the CDR3 DNA is kept; its 48 bases are in frame from base 1. A note on this clone: Its antigen remains unidentified. No base qualities exist here, and no much larger clone lies one base off it.

The V and J genes are TRBV19 and TRBJ2-7, with 9 central nucleotides matching TRBD1. This TCR derives from a woman over 75 with acute or convalescent COVID-19. The sample was peripheral blood. The bases read TGTGCCAGCCCGGTACCGGGACAGGGAAACTCCTACGAGCAGTACTTC. It translates as CASPVPGQGNSYEQYF. With all but the CDR3 taken from the reference TRBV19 and TRBJ2-7 genes, the full variable domain is: DGGITQSPKYLFRKEGQNVTLSCEQNLNHDAMYWYRQDPGQGLRLIYYSQIVNDFQKGDIAEGYSVSREKKESFPLTVTSAQKNPTAFYLCASPVPGQGNSYEQYFGPGTRLTVT.